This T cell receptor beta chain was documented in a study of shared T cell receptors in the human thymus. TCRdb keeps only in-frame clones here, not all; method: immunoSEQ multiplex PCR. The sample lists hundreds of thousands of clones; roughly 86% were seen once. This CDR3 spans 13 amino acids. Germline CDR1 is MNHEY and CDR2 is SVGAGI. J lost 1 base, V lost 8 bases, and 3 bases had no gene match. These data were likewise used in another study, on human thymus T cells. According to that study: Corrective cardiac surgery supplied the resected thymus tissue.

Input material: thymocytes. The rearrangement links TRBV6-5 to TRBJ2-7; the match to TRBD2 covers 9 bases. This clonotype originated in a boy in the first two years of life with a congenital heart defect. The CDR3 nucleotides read TGTGCCAGCCCCAGCGGGGGGTCCTACGAGCAGTACTTC. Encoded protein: CASPSGGSYEQYF.